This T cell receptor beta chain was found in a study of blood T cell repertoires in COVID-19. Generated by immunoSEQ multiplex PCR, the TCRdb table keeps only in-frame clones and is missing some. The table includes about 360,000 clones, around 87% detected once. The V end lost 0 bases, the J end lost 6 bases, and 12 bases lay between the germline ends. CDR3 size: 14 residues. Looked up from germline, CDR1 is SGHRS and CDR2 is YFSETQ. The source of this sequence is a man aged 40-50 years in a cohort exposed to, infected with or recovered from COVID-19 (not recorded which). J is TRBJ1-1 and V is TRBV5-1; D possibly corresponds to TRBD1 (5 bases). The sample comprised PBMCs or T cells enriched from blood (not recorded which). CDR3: CASSLEAGRAEAFF. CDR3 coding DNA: TGCGCCAGCAGCTTGGAGGCGGGGCGGGCTGAAGCTTTCTTT.